This T cell receptor beta chain came from a study of human versus mouse CDR3 diversity and MHC coevolution. Study context: Between roughly 0.6 x 10^7 and 1.7 x 10^7 valid reads came from each sample.

V was clipped by 7 bases and J by 1 base; unmatched bases: 1. Germline V gene lookup returns CDR1 MNHNS and CDR2 SASEGT. The CDR3 runs 13 residues. Profiling relied on immunoSEQ multiplex PCR, and the TCRdb table lists in-frame clones only, not all of them. The sample lists more than 60,000 clones, less than 95% seen once, with less than 0.19% in the top ten. About this clone itself: Its antigen is as yet unknown.

Whole-study findings and limits: Human T cells underwent selection on roughly 6 different MHC II alleles. The lowest clonal inequality scores came from two of three human donors. On average, humans showed more CDR3 deletions and insertions than mice.

This chain links TRBV6-1 with TRBJ1-1, with 9 positions matching TRBD1. The sample consisted of naive CD4+ T cells from blood. Subset defined: CD45RO-negative CD62L-positive naive CD4 T cells. The clonotype was recovered from a person aged 30-69 years in good health. The CDR3 DNA reads TGTGCCAGCACGGGACAGGGGAACACTGAAGCTTTCTTT. Translation: CASTGQGNTEAFF.